These T cell receptor beta chains were read from a single sample in a study of spatial heterogeneity in lung cancer. MiXCR, applied by TCRdb to the 5' RACE reads, yields one record per CDR3 protein. This sample has 9,500 to 12,000 distinct CDR3 sequences, with about 7.4% found just once. Material: lung tumor tissue, obtained at surgery. The receptors were sampled from a female donor with early-stage non-small cell lung cancer. Each CDR3 is given with its conserved first and last residue.

v_gene | CDR3aa
TRBV19 | CASSMRGNTGELFF
TRBV6-1 | CASSEVGGGTQYF
TRBV7-9 | CASSRTTEAFF
TRBV2 | CASIPTGLGQPQHF
TRBV27 | CASSWGTGSYEQYF
TRBV5-1 | CASSPGTATYEQYF
TRBV7-2 | CASSLGQTMGTDTQYF
TRBV6-1 | CASSEEGFGNEQYF
TRBV2 | CASRISILDTTEAFF
TRBV6-2/TRBV6-3 | CASIDRDTGELFF
TRBV6-1 | CASRLGDSVTSSGNTIYF
TRBV5-1 | CASGIAGGRQETQYF
TRBV25-1 | CASTRDSLSYEQYF
TRBV7-2 | CASSLETRGRGYTF
TRBV7-3 | CASTLGGPGDTQYF
TRBV9 | CASSVAPNTEAFF
TRBV5-6 | CASSLRTRETQYF
TRBV5-1 | CASSPQGANTGELFF
TRBV7-2 | CASSLVAVQVSGNTIYF
TRBV20-1 | CSASYPSGGTTDTQYF
TRBV10-3 | CAISVQKMSSYEQYF
TRBV2 | CATTGQSSYNEQFF
TRBV7-2 | CASSPEAQGYSPLHF
TRBV12-3/TRBV12-4 | CASSLLDNNAYGYTF
TRBV20-1 | CSARVAGPNTGELFF
TRBV29-1 | CSVGRGTNEKLFF
TRBV18 | CASSPLGQASYEQYF
TRBV3-1 | CASSPGGAENIQYF
TRBV29-1 | CSVEGGGNADTQYF
TRBV10-3 | CAIRVGGAYEQYF
TRBV4-1 | CASSTPGQITGELFF
TRBV12-3/TRBV12-4 | CASSNSGVTGELFF
TRBV7-2 | CASSQTLRTGTGYTF
TRBV7-3 | CASSEKVPGANVLTF
TRBV5-6 | CASSLAAGGIYGYTF
TRBV28 | CASSGGIYEQYF
TRBV4-3 | CASSQDLGSRATDTQYF
TRBV5-4 | CASSPWGVGTGELFF
TRBV5-1 | CASNTGTSGHNEQFF
TRBV6-5 | CASSSPQGPRSGNTIYF
TRBV7-2 | CASSGRGGDEQFF
TRBV20-1 | CSARVGGQRMGGYTF
TRBV11-2 | CASSPWGIQETQYF
TRBV18 | CASSPGPVGNTEAFF
TRBV6-2/TRBV6-3 | CASKARTDTQYF
TRBV28 | CASRQQGDTQYF
TRBV3-1 | CASSQDTGDGYTF
TRBV7-2 | CASSLYRGEETQYF